This is a list of T cell receptor beta chains from one sample in a study of T cells after yellow fever vaccination. Via MiXCR, TCRdb re-called the 5' RACE reads, giving one row per CDR3 protein. The sample lists hundreds of thousands of distinct CDR3 sequences, under 15% seen once, with roughly 3.1% in the top ten. Here the sequenced sample was CD4+ T cells sorted from PBMCs, taken 15 days after the yellow fever booster vaccination. Receptors originate from a man between 18 and 29 years old who received the YFV17D yellow fever vaccine. Both conserved end residues are part of each CDR3. A D gene is named only where the DNA matches it firmly. Size is omitted from some rows. Given values are once, few, many or a class for expanded clones.

clone size: few; V gene: TRBV5-1; D gene: TRBD1; J gene: TRBJ1-1; CDR3 protein: CASSLTGDSDTEAFF; CDR3 DNA: TGCGCCAGCAGCTTAACAGGGGATTCTGACACTGAAGCTTTCTTT
clone size: -; V gene: TRBV6-2/TRBV6-3; D gene: -; J gene: TRBJ1-4; CDR3 protein: CASSLAGGTTNEKLFF; CDR3 DNA: TGTGCCAGCAGTCTCGCGGGGGGAACAACTAATGAAAAACTGTTTTTT
clone size: few; V gene: TRBV5-1; D gene: -; J gene: TRBJ1-5; CDR3 protein: CASSLTEGAQPQHF; CDR3 DNA: TGCGCCAGCAGCTTGACTGAAGGGGCCCAGCCCCAGCATTTT
clone size: few; V gene: TRBV2; D gene: -; J gene: TRBJ2-1; CDR3 protein: CASSERGSYNEQFF; CDR3 DNA: TGTGCCAGCAGTGAGCGGGGCTCCTACAATGAGCAGTTCTTC
clone size: -; V gene: TRBV7-3; D gene: -; J gene: TRBJ2-3; CDR3 protein: CASSLANRDTQYF; CDR3 DNA: TGTGCCAGCAGCTTAGCAAACAGAGATACGCAGTATTTT
clone size: -; V gene: TRBV7-2; D gene: -; J gene: TRBJ1-4; CDR3 protein: CASSNGVSQGNEKLFF; CDR3 DNA: TGTGCCAGCAGCAACGGGGTTAGCCAGGGGAATGAAAAACTGTTTTTT
clone size: few; V gene: TRBV6-5; D gene: TRBD1; J gene: TRBJ2-3; CDR3 protein: CASSYRQGSTDTQYF; CDR3 DNA: TGTGCAAGCAGCTATAGACAGGGGAGCACAGATACGCAGTATTTT
clone size: -; V gene: TRBV11-3; D gene: -; J gene: TRBJ1-3; CDR3 protein: CASSEDGLSGNTIYF; CDR3 DNA: TGTGCCAGCAGCGAGGACGGACTCTCTGGAAACACCATATATTTT
clone size: -; V gene: TRBV7-2; D gene: TRBD1; J gene: TRBJ1-2; CDR3 protein: CASSAFQGDGYTF; CDR3 DNA: TGTGCCAGCAGCGCGTTCCAGGGGGATGGCTACACCTTC
clone size: -; V gene: TRBV20-1; D gene: -; J gene: TRBJ1-1; CDR3 protein: CSAEIAGAGEAFF; CDR3 DNA: TGCAGTGCTGAAATTGCAGGGGCGGGTGAAGCTTTCTTT
clone size: -; V gene: TRBV5-4; D gene: TRBD2; J gene: TRBJ2-1; CDR3 protein: CASSSSGDNEQFF; CDR3 DNA: TGTGCCAGCAGCTCGAGCGGGGACAATGAGCAGTTCTTC